The TCR beta chain described here comes from a study of control samples from healthy donors and cancer patients. Generated by immunoSEQ multiplex PCR, the TCRdb table keeps only in-frame clones and is missing some. The data hold around 110,000 clones, with over 75% observed a single time. The J segment lost 0 bases and the V segment lost 2 bases, leaving 2 bases of the junction unmatched. The CDR3 consists of 16 residues. Germline V gene lookup returns CDR1 MNHEY and CDR2 SVGAGI. The chain uses TRBV6-5 and TRBJ2-3, with 10 bases fitting TRBD2. The clonotype was recovered from a woman in her forties or fifties with colorectal cancer. The material sequenced was PBMCs. CDR3 sequence (DNA): TGTGCCAGCAGTTACGTAGCGGGGGGCAGCACAGATACGCAGTATTTT. Translated, it gives CASSYVAGGSTDTQYF.